A single sample gave rise to the 12 T cell receptor beta chains below, sequenced in a study of blood T cells in healthy people across ages (dated by TCRdb to between 2014 and 2017). The library came from 5' RACE. Sequencing instrument: Illumina HiSeq 2500. A second PCR of roughly 7 to 11 cycles was performed with a sample-barcoded 5' primer and a J-beta primer mix. TCRdb reran the public reads through fastp at Q25 and MiXCR, keeping productive beta chains. Every CDR3 protein is listed once, alongside the most common genes and DNA of its rows. The sample has roughly 800,000 distinct CDR3 sequences on record, roughly 64% of them singletons. The ten biggest clones cover roughly 22% of the sample. The sequenced sample consisted of blood. All receptors come from a young man in good health.

DNA of the CDR3: TGTGCCAGCAGACCCACCATGGGGAACGAGCAGTTCTTC. As protein: CASRPTMGNEQFF. The V and J genes are TRBV12-3 or TRBV12-4 and TRBJ2-1, with D uncertain. Trimming cost V 6 bases and J 10 bases, with 16 bases left between them. CDR3 size: 13 residues.

The sample holds a few counts of this clonotype. V usage is TRBV27 and J usage is TRBJ1-5; a possible D gene is TRBD1 (6 bases). With 3 bases removed from V and 5 bases from J, the gap between germline ends came to 8 bases. The CDR3 runs 13 residues. CDR1 and CDR2 from the germline V gene are MNHEY and SMNVEV (reference sequence). The CDR3 loop reads CASSFSGDQPQHF. CDR3 nucleotide sequence: TGTGCCAGCAGTTTTTCAGGGGATCAGCCCCAGCATTTT.

The chain uses TRBV6-1 and TRBJ1-5, with D perhaps TRBD1 (6 bases). The CDR3 covers 15 residues. Trimming removed 4 bases at V and 7 bases at J, with 17 bases between. Germline V gives CDR1 MNHNS, CDR2 SASEGT. The DNA of the CDR3 is TGTGCCAGCAGTGTTTCGACAGGCCAAGAACAGCCCCAGCATTTT. Amino acids: CASSVSTGQEQPQHF.

The V call is TRBV4-2, the J call TRBJ2-2, with D unresolved. This CDR3 contains 16 residues. Trimming took off 0 bases at V and 5 bases at J, with 13 bases between the two ends. Germline lookup yields CDR1 LGHNA and CDR2 YNFKEQ. The CDR3 DNA follows: TGTGCCAGCAGCCAAGATGTCAGTACTATTACCGGGGAGCTGTTTTTT. Its translation: CASSQDVSTITGELFF.

This clonotype appeared a few times. The chain carries TRBV29-1 and TRBJ2-4; D may be TRBD1 (5 bases). Germline-derived CDR1 and CDR2 are SQVTM and ANQGSEA. V lost 1 base, J lost 1 base, and 17 bases lay in between. The CDR3 covers 17 residues. CDR3 coding DNA: TGCAGCGTTGAAGTGTGGACACCAGAATTTGCCAAAAACATTCAGTACTTC. It yields the protein CSVEVWTPEFAKNIQYF. Together with reference TRBV29-1 and TRBJ2-4, the CDR3 gives the full variable domain: SAVISQKPSRDICQRGTSLTIQCQVDSQVTMMFWYRQQPGQSLTLIATANQGSEATYESGFVIDKFPISRPNLTFSTLTVSNMSPEDSSIYLCSVEVWTPEFAKNIQYFGAGTRLSVL.

This clonotype was found a few times. This chain connects TRBV4-2 to TRBJ2-7; D gene ambiguous. V was cut by 0 bases and J by 4 bases, with 7 bases left in between. CDR3 length equals 13 residues. Germline values: CDR1 LGHNA, CDR2 YNFKEQ. CDR3 sequence reads: CASSQEWGYEQYF. The DNA of the CDR3 is TGTGCCAGCAGCCAAGAATGGGGTTACGAGCAGTACTTC.

This sequence joins TRBV7-2 and TRBJ2-1, with a tentative D call TRBD2 (5 bases). Germline CDR1 is SGHTA and CDR2 is FQGNSA. V gave up 2 bases and J gave up 10 bases, with 24 bases separating them. This CDR3 is built from 17 residues. The DNA for the CDR3 is TGTGCCAGCAGCTTATCGATGAACGGGGTGTTAAGAGGAGAGCAGTTCTTC. This gives the protein CASSLSMNGVLRGEQFF.

The rearrangement uses TRBV20-1 and TRBJ2-3, with TRBD2 matching over 14 bases. CDR3 size: 17 residues. Germline loops: CDR1 DFQATT, CDR2 SNEGSKA (reference sequence). V gave up 0 bases and J gave up 4 bases; unmatched junction bases: 6. CDR3 loop: CSARDYATSGGADTQYF. DNA for the CDR3: TGCAGTGCTAGAGATTACGCGACTAGCGGGGGGGCAGATACGCAGTATTTT.

The CDR3 loop reads CASRSTSWSYEQYF. For the CDR3, the DNA is TGTGCCAGCAGGTCGACTAGTTGGTCCTACGAGCAGTACTTC. The rearrangement links TRBV6-6 to TRBJ2-7; maybe TRBD2 (6 bases). CDR1 and CDR2 (germline): MNHNY, SVGAGI (reference sequence). The length of the CDR3 is 14 residues. Trimming removed 6 bases at V and 1 base at J, with 13 bases between.

V usage is TRBV29-1 and J usage is TRBJ2-1; 8 bases match TRBD2. Germline lookup yields CDR1 SQVTM and CDR2 ANQGSEA. The V and J ends lost 4 bases and 4 bases, in that order; junction bases with no gene match: 3. The CDR3 totals 13 residues. The CDR3 region is CSVGSGIYNEQFF. The CDR3 bases are TGCAGCGTTGGTAGCGGGATTTACAATGAGCAGTTCTTC.

As regards this clonotype: An end of the junction does not agree with germline; a read error may underlie this. The V gene is TRBV4-1, the J gene TRBJ2-1; D is unclear. The CDR3 consists of 14 residues. Germline lookup yields CDR1 MGHRA and CDR2 YSYEKL. CDR3 DNA: TGCGCCAGCAGCCAACAGAACTCCTACAATGAGCGGTTCTTC. The encoded protein is CASSQQNSYNERFF.

The chain joins TRBV6-4 to TRBJ2-1, with D possibly TRBD1 on 6 matching bases. Germline CDR1 MRHNA, CDR2 SNTAGT. The CDR3 is made up of 14 amino acids. Between the trimmed V and J ends, which lost 3 bases and 10 bases, there was a span of 16 bases. The CDR3 here is CASSEGGTGREQFF. The CDR3 nucleotides read TGTGCCAGCAGTGAAGGGGGTACAGGCAGGGAGCAGTTCTTC.